A single sample gave rise to the 27 T cell receptor beta chains below, sequenced in a study of cytotoxic CD8 clonotypes in ibrutinib-treated CLL. Repertoires were generated with immunoSEQ multiplex PCR, while TCRdb's copy carries only in-frame clones and drops some. The sample shows 50,000 to 75,000 clones, about 72% of them seen only once. The sequences come from PBMCs, collected after 12 months of ibrutinib treatment. Every receptor here comes from a human donor with chronic lymphocytic leukemia.

This clone appeared once. This chain links TRBV19 with TRBJ1-2; 8 bases align to TRBD1. CDR3 length: 13 amino acids. With 6 bases clipped from V and 6 bases from J, the junction kept 6 bases outside the gene matches. CDR1 is LNHDA and CDR2 is SQIVND in the germline V gene (reference sequence). The CDR3 region is CASSADRVDGYTF. The CDR3 nucleotides read TGTGCCAGTAGCGCGGACAGGGTCGATGGCTACACCTTC.

This chain joins TRBV6-4 and TRBJ2-3; tentatively, D is TRBD1 (5 bases). The V end lost 2 bases, the J end lost 5 bases, and 11 bases lay between the germline ends. This CDR3 is built from 14 residues. In germline, CDR1 is MRHNA, CDR2 SNTAGT. The CDR3: CASSDGASLDTQYF. CDR3 sequence (DNA): TGTGCCAGCAGTGACGGGGCCTCTCTAGATACGCAGTATTTT.

The V and J genes are TRBV5-1 and TRBJ2-1; 7 bases are shared with TRBD1. Germline values: CDR1 SGHRS, CDR2 YFSETQ. The CDR3 has 17 residues. V shed 0 bases and J 2 bases; nucleotides not matched to a gene: 8. CDR3 amino acids: CASSLGTLTGAYNEQFF. The CDR3 DNA follows: TGCGCCAGCAGCTTGGGGACCCTAACAGGGGCCTACAATGAGCAGTTCTTC.

The V gene is TRBV11-3, the J gene TRBJ2-2, with D maybe TRBD1 (5 bases). The CDR3 length is 15 residues. Germline V gene lookup returns CDR1 SGHNT and CDR2 YENEEA. V lost 8 bases to trimming and J lost 4 bases, with 17 bases between them. The CDR3 sequence: CASPTPAGLTGELFF. CDR3 in DNA: TGTGCCAGCCCCACCCCAGCAGGGCTCACCGGGGAGCTGTTTTTT. The full variable domain, completed using reference TRBV11-3 and TRBJ2-2, is EAGVVQSPRYKIIEKKQPVAFWCNPISGHNTLYWYLQNLGQGPELLIRYENEEAVDDSQLPKDRFSAERLKGVDSTLKIQPAELGDSAVYLCASPTPAGLTGELFFGEGSRLTVL.

The J gene is TRBJ2-7, the V gene TRBV5-5, with 8 positions matching TRBD2. CDR1 and CDR2 (germline): SGHKS, YYEKEE (reference sequence). After removal of 4 bases from V and 0 bases from J, the junction contained 6 bases not matched to a gene. The CDR3 is made up of 15 amino acids. CDR3: CASSVLAGSSYEQYF. The CDR3 bases are TGTGCCAGCAGCGTCCTAGCGGGTAGCTCCTACGAGCAGTACTTC.

A single count supports this clone. V gene TRBV5-1 combines with J gene TRBJ2-1, with D possibly being TRBD1 (6 bases). Looked up from germline, CDR1 is SGHRS and CDR2 is YFSETQ. The ends were cut back, 0 bases at V and 0 bases at J, with 13 bases in the middle. The CDR3 loop spans 17 amino acids. For the CDR3, the DNA is TGCGCCAGCAGCTTGGCAACAGGGTTGAGCTCCTACAATGAGCAGTTCTTC. Translation: CASSLATGLSSYNEQFF.

This clone was seen a single time. The chain recombines TRBV5-6 with TRBJ2-2; D is unresolved. The germline gives CDR1 SGHDT, CDR2 YYEEEE. The CDR3 totals 16 residues. Trimming stripped 4 bases from V and 1 base from J, with 14 bases between. The CDR3 loop reads CASSILSGGNTGELFF. The CDR3 DNA is TGTGCCAGCAGCATCCTCTCGGGCGGGAACACCGGGGAGCTGTTTTTT.

The chain combines TRBV4-1 with TRBJ2-7; maybe TRBD1 (6 bases). Germline CDR1 and CDR2: MGHRA and YSYEKL. V dropped 0 bases and J dropped 3 bases, with 12 bases sitting between them. This CDR3 has 15 residues. The CDR3 DNA is TGCGCCAGCAGCCAAGACAGCACAGGGAACTACGAGCAGTACTTC. It encodes CASSQDSTGNYEQYF.

The chain uses TRBV9 and TRBJ2-3; 9 nucleotides align to TRBD2. The CDR3 spans 14 residues. Germline V gene lookup returns CDR1 SGDLS and CDR2 YYNGEE. Trimming at V came to 6 bases and at J to 0 bases, leaving 2 bases not matched to a gene. The CDR3 region has the DNA TGTGCCAGCAACCTAGCGGGGAGCACAGATACGCAGTATTTT. Amino acid sequence: CASNLAGSTDTQYF.

This clone was seen a few times. The CDR3 spells CAWSVDLRNQPQHF. The CDR3 DNA reads TGTGCCTGGAGTGTGGATCTGAGAAATCAGCCCCAGCATTTT. The genes are TRBV30 and TRBJ1-5; no clear D gene. The V gene's germline CDR1 is GTSNPN and CDR2 SVGIG (reference sequence). The CDR3 covers 14 residues. V lost 0 bases, J lost 4 bases, and 10 bases lay in between.

In its sample, this clone was seen once. The gene calls are TRBV4-2 and TRBJ2-1, with 8 bases that match TRBD1. The CDR3 runs to 14 residues. The V and J ends lost 1 base and 13 bases, in that order; junction bases with no gene match: 9. Germline values: CDR1 LGHNA, CDR2 YNFKEQ. Here the CDR3 reads CASSQVRDRGLQFF. The CDR3 DNA reads as TGTGCCAGCAGCCAAGTCCGAGACAGGGGCCTCCAGTTCTTC.

Ten or more counts support this clone. The CDR3 region is CASKPPRSGSSEQFF. In DNA, the CDR3 is TGTGCCAGCAAACCCCCCCGAAGCGGGAGTTCTGAGCAGTTCTTC. The chain uses TRBV28 and TRBJ2-1, with 8 positions matching TRBD2. The CDR3 has 15 residues. J gave up 9 bases and V 7 bases, and 14 bases lay outside the gene matches. Germline-derived CDR1 and CDR2 are MDHEN and SYDVKM.

This clone was found once. The chain carries TRBV7-6 and TRBJ1-4, with TRBD1 matching over 10 bases. CDR1 SGHVS and CDR2 FNYEAQ come from the germline V gene. The CDR3 is 16 amino acids. With 3 bases clipped from V and 8 bases from J, the junction kept 9 bases outside the gene matches. CDR3 in DNA: TGTGCCAGCAGCTTCGAAATTCCGGGACAGGGGGAAAAACTGTTTTTT. Translation gives CASSFEIPGQGEKLFF.

The sample holds a few counts of this clone. This sequence joins TRBV21-1 and TRBJ2-2; TRBD2, the table's D call, was not compared with the DNA. TRBV21-1 is shown as a pseudogene. The CDR3 length is 15 residues. The CDR3 DNA follows: TGTGCCAGCAGCAACGAGGGGCTAGCGGCCGGGGAGCTGTTTTTT. Amino acid sequence: CASSNEGLAAGELFF.

The genes are TRBV4-1 and TRBJ1-4; 8 bases agree with TRBD1. The V gene's germline CDR1 is MGHRA and CDR2 YSYEKL. There are 15 residues in the CDR3. V dropped 1 base and J dropped 7; count of bases not matched to a gene: 5. The CDR3 spells CASSQGGQGGEKLFF. CDR3 coding DNA: TGCGCCAGCAGCCAAGGTGGACAGGGCGGTGAAAAACTGTTTTTT.

The chain employs TRBV6-6 and TRBJ2-3, with D perhaps given as TRBD1 or TRBD2 (6 bases each). Trimming stripped 5 bases from V and 5 bases from J, with 20 bases between. The germline V gene has CDR1 MNHNY and CDR2 SVGAGI (reference sequence). CDR3 length equals 16 residues. CDR3 sequence: CASSPQGRGVIDTQYF. DNA for the CDR3: TGTGCCAGCAGTCCCCAGGGAAGGGGGGTGATAGATACGCAGTATTTT.

V and J are TRBV5-1 and TRBJ1-2; 8 nucleotides line up with TRBD1. The CDR3 is made up of 12 amino acids. Germline assignment: CDR1 SGHRS and CDR2 YFSETQ. V shed 5 bases and J 8 bases; nucleotides not matched to a gene: 5. The CDR3 DNA reads as TGCGCCAGCAGGACAGGGGTGGAGGGCTACACCTTC. Protein product: CASRTGVEGYTF.

This chain connects TRBV27 to TRBJ1-5; weak D call: TRBD1 (5 bases). This CDR3 has 13 amino acids. Trimming cost V 6 bases and J 4 bases, with 10 bases left between them. CDR1 MNHEY and CDR2 SMNVEV come from the germline V gene (reference sequence). The CDR3 nucleotides read TGTGCCAGCAGGGGGGGTAGGAATCAGCCCCAGCATTTT. Translation: CASRGGRNQPQHF.

This clone was found a few times. CDR3 nucleotide sequence: TGTGCCAGCTCACAATTAGGCACAGATACGCAGTATTTT. Translating it yields CASSQLGTDTQYF. V is TRBV18 and J is TRBJ2-3, with unresolved D. The V end was cut by 4 bases, the J end by 1 base, with 6 bases between. CDR3 length: 13 amino acids. CDR1 is KGHSH, CDR2 LQKENI, per germline.

CDR3 nucleotides: TGTGCCAGCAGCTTAACGGTACTAGCGGGAGGCAATGAGCAGTTCTTC. Its translation is CASSLTVLAGGNEQFF. The rearrangement links TRBV7-3 to TRBJ2-1, with TRBD2 identical over 12 bases. CDR3 length equals 16 residues. Germline CDR1 SGHTA, CDR2 FQGTGA. V lost 0 bases to trimming and J lost 6 bases; unmatched junction nucleotides: 3.

This clone was found a few times. V and J are TRBV4-1 and TRBJ2-1; 10 nucleotides match TRBD2. Trimming took 5 bases from V and 5 from J; bases not matched to a gene: 9. The CDR3 is made up of 16 amino acids. The germline V gene has CDR1 MGHRA and CDR2 YSYEKL. CDR3 residues: CASSEQALAGNNEQFF. The CDR3 DNA is TGCGCCAGCAGCGAACAGGCACTAGCGGGAAACAATGAGCAGTTCTTC.

This sequence joins TRBV5-1 and TRBJ2-2; TRBD2 matches 10 bases. V trimming: 5 bases; J trimming: 5 bases; junction bases outside the gene matches: 6. Germline values: CDR1 SGHRS, CDR2 YFSETQ. CDR3 size: 15 residues. The CDR3 region has the DNA TGCGCCAGCAGGTCTAGCGGGAGAGGGACCGGGGAGCTGTTTTTT. This gives the protein CASRSSGRGTGELFF.

V is TRBV28 and J is TRBJ1-1; perhaps TRBD1 as D (6 bases). V lost 6 bases and J 5 bases, leaving 10 bases between the germline ends. Germline loops: CDR1 MDHEN, CDR2 SYDVKM. The CDR3 length is 12 residues. The CDR3 loop reads CASRGGGTEAFF. The CDR3 nucleotides are TGTGCCAGCAGGGGAGGGGGGACTGAAGCTTTCTTT.

The rearrangement uses TRBV2 and TRBJ2-3; 9 bases align to TRBD1. The CDR3 loop spans 16 amino acids. Germline V gene sequence: CDR1 SNHLY, CDR2 FYNNEI. V lost 2 bases and J lost 6; bases outside the gene matches: 9. The CDR3 bases are TGTGCCAGCAGTGAATCCCGAGGACAGGGGTACGATACGCAGTATTTT. This gives the protein CASSESRGQGYDTQYF.

The V call is TRBV4-1, the J call TRBJ2-7; the D is unclear. CDR3 length: 15 residues. Per the germline V gene, CDR1 is MGHRA and CDR2 is YSYEKL. V gave up 1 base and J gave up 5 bases, with 15 bases separating them. CDR3: CASSQVRTAKDEQYF. In nucleotides, the CDR3 is TGCGCCAGCAGCCAAGTAAGGACGGCAAAGGACGAGCAGTACTTC.

The chain couples TRBV9 to TRBJ2-1; TRBD2 matches 13 bases. Trimming cost V 4 bases and J 7 bases; bases outside gene matches: 8. The germline gives CDR1 SGDLS, CDR2 YYNGEE. The CDR3 covers 16 residues. CDR3 sequence (DNA): TGTGCCAGCAGCCCAGCGACTAGCGGGAGGTATAATGAGCAGTTCTTC. Protein product: CASSPATSGRYNEQFF.

The chain joins TRBV14 to TRBJ2-3; 14 bases match TRBD2. V shed 5 bases, J shed 2 bases, and the junction held 6 bases outside the gene matches. The CDR3 extends over 17 amino acids. CDR1 is SGHDN, CDR2 FVKESK, per germline. CDR3 nucleotides: TGTGCCAGCAGCAAGGGACTAGCGGGAGTCCTCACAGATACGCAGTATTTT. It is translated as CASSKGLAGVLTDTQYF.